These T cell receptor beta chains were read from a single sample in a study of control samples from healthy donors and cancer patients. Measured with immunoSEQ multiplex PCR; TCRdb has only the in-frame clones, and not every one. The data hold 150,000 to 200,000 clones, with about 94% observed a single time. The sample was blood. The receptors were gathered from a woman aged 40 to 50 in good health. Both conserved end residues are part of each CDR3. D genes are given only for firm matches. Clone size is not always given. Where it is, it says once, few, many or a class for expanded clones.

CDR3 length,V gene,clone size,J gene,D gene,CDR3 DNA,CDR3 protein
11,TRBV5-1,NA,TRBJ1-2,NA,TGCGCCAGCAGCGGAGACGAGGGCTACACCTTC,CASSGDEGYTF
17,TRBV2,NA,TRBJ1-3,NA,TGTGCCAGCAGTGAACTGGGGGGCCCTGGGCTAGGGAACACCATATATTTT,CASSELGGPGLGNTIYF
10,TRBV20-1,once,TRBJ1-2,NA,TGCAGTGCTAGAGCCTCGGACCACACCTTC,CSARASDHTF
13,TRBV5-5,once,TRBJ2-7,NA,TGTGCCAGCAGCCCCAGGGTTGTTTACGAGCAGTACTTC,CASSPRVVYEQYF
14,TRBV19,NA,TRBJ1-3,NA,TGTGCCAGTAGTAAACAGGGATCTGGAAACACCATATATTTT,CASSKQGSGNTIYF
14,TRBV6-5,NA,TRBJ1-5,NA,TGTGCCAGCGAGTTGGGGCGGGGCAATCAGCCCCAGCATTTT,CASELGRGNQPQHF
15,TRBV29-1,NA,TRBJ2-4,NA,TGCAGCGTTGGGGGAGGCACTGGGGCCAAAAACATTCAGTACTTC,CSVGGGTGAKNIQYF
14,TRBV7-9,NA,TRBJ1-4,NA,TGTGCCAGCAGCCCAGTCGGGGTTAATGAAAAACTGTTTTTT,CASSPVGVNEKLFF
16,TRBV5-4,NA,TRBJ1-2,TRBD1,TGTGCCAGCAGCTCCCCTCAGGGACAGAAGCTGGGTGGCTACACCTTC,CASSSPQGQKLGGYTF
13,TRBV6-5,NA,TRBJ1-5,NA,TGTGCCAGCAGTTACGATAGCAATCAGCCCCAGCATTTT,CASSYDSNQPQHF
17,TRBV7-2,NA,TRBJ2-1,TRBD2,TGTGCCAGCAGCTTAGTACCGAAGCGGGGGGGCTGGGATGAGCAGTTCTTC,CASSLVPKRGGWDEQFF
11,TRBV6-5,NA,TRBJ1-1,NA,TGTGCCATTAGGACGGGCACTGAAGCTTTCTTT,CAIRTGTEAFF
13,TRBV5-8,NA,TRBJ1-2,NA,TGTGCCAGCAGCGACGGCTATAACTATGGCTACACCTTC,CASSDGYNYGYTF
14,TRBV5-4,NA,TRBJ1-2,NA,TGTGCCAGCAGCCCAATGGACGAAATCTATGGCTACACCTTC,CASSPMDEIYGYTF
16,TRBV27,few,TRBJ1-2,NA,TGTGCCAGCAGTCCCTCAGACAGGCTTAGAAACTATGGCTACACCTTC,CASSPSDRLRNYGYTF
17,TRBV6-2/TRBV6-3,NA,TRBJ2-3,TRBD2,TGTGCCAGCAGTTATTCACCCCCGGCGGGAGAAAGAGATACGCAGTATTTT,CASSYSPPAGERDTQYF
16,TRBV19,NA,TRBJ1-4,TRBD1,TGTGCCAGTAGTACCGGGACAGACAAAACTAATGAAAAACTGTTTTTT,CASSTGTDKTNEKLFF
14,TRBV7-9,NA,TRBJ1-1,NA,TGTGCCAGCAGCCCCCGGGCAGGGAACACTGAAGCTTTCTTT,CASSPRAGNTEAFF
15,TRBV30,once,TRBJ1-5,TRBD1,TGTGCCTGGGGTCTCGGGACAGCTAGCAATCAGCCCCAGCATTTT,CAWGLGTASNQPQHF
12,TRBV6-2/TRBV6-3,NA,TRBJ2-6,NA,TGTGCCAGCAGTTACCAGTTGAACGTCCTGACTTTC,CASSYQLNVLTF
14,TRBV28,NA,TRBJ1-1,NA,TGTGCCAGCAGGACGGGACGAGTGAACACTGAAGCTTTCTTT,CASRTGRVNTEAFF
14,TRBV11-2,NA,TRBJ1-1,NA,TGTGCCAGCAGCTCCAACTCAGCGAACACTGAAGCTTTCTTT,CASSSNSANTEAFF
16,TRBV7-2,NA,TRBJ2-1,TRBD2,TGTGCCAGCAGCTTAACTAGCGGGAGATATGTGGATGAGCAGTTCTTC,CASSLTSGRYVDEQFF
13,TRBV27,NA,TRBJ1-4,NA,TGTGCCAGCAGTGGGTCATTCGGTGAAAAACTGTTTTTT,CASSGSFGEKLFF
11,TRBV7-2,NA,TRBJ2-5,NA,TGTGCCAGCAGCTGGGGAGCGACCCAGTACTTC,CASSWGATQYF
12,TRBV29-1,NA,TRBJ2-7,NA,TGCAGCGCCGGGGGCGGTGCCTACGAGCAGTACTTC,CSAGGGAYEQYF
14,TRBV30,NA,TRBJ2-3,NA,TGTGCCTGGAGTATATCGGGAATAGGAGATACGCAGTATTTT,CAWSISGIGDTQYF
13,TRBV12-3/TRBV12-4,NA,TRBJ1-2,TRBD1,TGTGCCAGCAATTCCGGGACAGAATATGGCTACACCTTC,CASNSGTEYGYTF
13,TRBV5-1,NA,TRBJ1-1,NA,TGCGCCAGCAGCTTAAGCAGGAACACTGAAGCTTTCTTT,CASSLSRNTEAFF
13,TRBV29-1,once,TRBJ2-2,TRBD1,TGCAGCGGGGGACAGCCTGACACCGGGGAGCTGTTTTTT,CSGGQPDTGELFF
15,TRBV25-1,NA,TRBJ2-1,TRBD2,TGTGCCAGCAGTCCGGTAGCGGGTGCTGGGAATGAGCAGTTCTTC,CASSPVAGAGNEQFF
18,TRBV28,NA,TRBJ1-5,NA,TGTGCCAGCAGTTTATCAGGCAGCGACTACTATAGCAATCAGCCCCAGCATTTT,CASSLSGSDYYSNQPQHF